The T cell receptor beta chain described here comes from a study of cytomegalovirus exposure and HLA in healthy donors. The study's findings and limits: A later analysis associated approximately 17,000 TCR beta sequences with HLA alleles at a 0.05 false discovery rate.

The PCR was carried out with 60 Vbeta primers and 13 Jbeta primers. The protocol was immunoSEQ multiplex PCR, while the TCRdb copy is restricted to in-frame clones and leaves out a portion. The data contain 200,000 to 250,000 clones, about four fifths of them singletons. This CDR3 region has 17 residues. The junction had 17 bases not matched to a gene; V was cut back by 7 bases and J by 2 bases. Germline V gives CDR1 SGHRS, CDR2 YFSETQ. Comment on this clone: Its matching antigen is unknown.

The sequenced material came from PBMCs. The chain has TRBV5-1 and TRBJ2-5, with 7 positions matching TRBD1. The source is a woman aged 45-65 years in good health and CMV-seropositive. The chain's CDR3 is CASSLIQGRGIQETQYF. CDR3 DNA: TGCGCCAGCTCTCTAATACAGGGGCGAGGAATACAAGAGACCCAGTACTTC.